Listed below are T cell receptor beta chains from one sample, sequenced in a study of blood T cell repertoires in COVID-19. Generated by immunoSEQ multiplex PCR, the TCRdb table keeps only in-frame clones and is missing some. The sample yields 53,000 or so clones, 79% seen once. The sequencing input was peripheral blood. Every receptor here comes from a man in his sixties with acute or convalescent COVID-19. CDR3s include the opening cysteine and the closing phenylalanine or tryptophan. The order of the fields is CDR3 DNA, CDR3 protein, D gene, J gene, V gene, clone size. The D gene is left open where the match is weak. Size values are once, few and many counts, or a class for expanded clones, and some rows have none.

CDR3 DNA: TGTGCCAGCTTACGACAGGGTCACAATGAGCAGTTCTTC
CDR3 protein: CASLRQGHNEQFF
D gene: TRBD1
J gene: TRBJ2-1
V gene: TRBV18
clone size: .

CDR3 DNA: TGTGCCAGCAGTTTAGGGCCCGGGGGGGGCACAGATACGCAGTATTTT
CDR3 protein: CASSLGPGGGTDTQYF
D gene: TRBD2
J gene: TRBJ2-3
V gene: TRBV27
clone size: .

CDR3 DNA: TGTGCCAGCAGCTCTTACGGGACAGGGATATACGAGCAGTACTTC
CDR3 protein: CASSSYGTGIYEQYF
D gene: TRBD1
J gene: TRBJ2-7
V gene: TRBV9
clone size: .

CDR3 DNA: TGTGCCAGCAGTTGGGGGGGGGACCAGCCCCAGCATTTT
CDR3 protein: CASSWGGDQPQHF
D gene: .
J gene: TRBJ1-5
V gene: TRBV28
clone size: .

CDR3 DNA: TGCGCCAGCAGCTTGGATACTAGCAACACCGGGGAGCTGTTTTTT
CDR3 protein: CASSLDTSNTGELFF
D gene: .
J gene: TRBJ2-2
V gene: TRBV5-1
clone size: .

CDR3 DNA: TGTGCCAGCAGCTTGGCCCCGACAGATTCACCCCTCCACTTT
CDR3 protein: CASSLAPTDSPLHF
D gene: .
J gene: TRBJ1-6
V gene: TRBV5-5
clone size: .

CDR3 DNA: TGTGCCAGCAGCCCATGGACAGGGAGTTTCAACAATGAGCAGTTCTTC
CDR3 protein: CASSPWTGSFNNEQFF
D gene: TRBD1
J gene: TRBJ2-1
V gene: TRBV7-2
clone size: .

CDR3 DNA: TGTGCCAGCAGCCAGGGGGGACTAGCGGGAGGCCCGGACTACGAGCAGTACTTC
CDR3 protein: CASSQGGLAGGPDYEQYF
D gene: TRBD2
J gene: TRBJ2-7
V gene: TRBV3-1/TRBV3-2
clone size: .

CDR3 DNA: TGTGCCAGCAGTTACTCCGCACCCCAGGATGAAAAACTGTTTTTT
CDR3 protein: CASSYSAPQDEKLFF
D gene: .
J gene: TRBJ1-4
V gene: TRBV6-6
clone size: .

CDR3 DNA: TGTGTATCAGCGGGACAAAACACCGGGGAGCTGTTTTTT
CDR3 protein: CVSAGQNTGELFF
D gene: .
J gene: TRBJ2-2
V gene: TRBV18
clone size: once

CDR3 DNA: TGTGCCAGCAGTCAGGGACAGGGGTTGAGGGGCTACACCTTC
CDR3 protein: CASSQGQGLRGYTF
D gene: TRBD1
J gene: TRBJ1-2
V gene: TRBV28
clone size: .

CDR3 DNA: TGTGCCAGCAGTGCGGAGGGAGATTCACCCCTCCACTTT
CDR3 protein: CASSAEGDSPLHF
D gene: .
J gene: TRBJ1-6
V gene: TRBV2
clone size: .

CDR3 DNA: TGTGCCAGCAGCCTTACGACAGGGGGCGATACTGAAGCTTTCTTT
CDR3 protein: CASSLTTGGDTEAFF
D gene: TRBD1
J gene: TRBJ1-1
V gene: TRBV3-1/TRBV3-2
clone size: .

CDR3 DNA: TGCAGCGTTCGCCTAGCGGGGCCCTACAATGAGCAGTTCTTC
CDR3 protein: CSVRLAGPYNEQFF
D gene: TRBD2
J gene: TRBJ2-1
V gene: TRBV29-1
clone size: .

CDR3 DNA: TGTGCCAGCAGCCTTCGGGTGCATGAGCAGTTCTTC
CDR3 protein: CASSLRVHEQFF
D gene: .
J gene: TRBJ2-1
V gene: TRBV28
clone size: .

CDR3 DNA: TGTGCCAGCAGCACCGAACCGGGTCCCTATGGCTACACCTTC
CDR3 protein: CASSTEPGPYGYTF
D gene: .
J gene: TRBJ1-2
V gene: TRBV5-5
clone size: .

CDR3 DNA: TGTGCCAGCAGTAAACCTCCCGGAGAGGGGGTCATGAACACTGAAGCTTTCTTT
CDR3 protein: CASSKPPGEGVMNTEAFF
D gene: .
J gene: TRBJ1-1
V gene: TRBV6-2/TRBV6-3
clone size: .

CDR3 DNA: TGTGCCATCGCCGGGACAGGGGGCATTTACGAGCAGTACTTC
CDR3 protein: CAIAGTGGIYEQYF
D gene: TRBD1
J gene: TRBJ2-7
V gene: TRBV10-3
clone size: few

CDR3 DNA: TGCGCCAGCAGCTATGGAGTCGAATCGGGAAACACCATATATTTT
CDR3 protein: CASSYGVESGNTIYF
D gene: .
J gene: TRBJ1-3
V gene: TRBV5-1
clone size: .

CDR3 DNA: TGTGCCAGCAGTGGTCACCGAGACACTGAAGCTTTCTTT
CDR3 protein: CASSGHRDTEAFF
D gene: .
J gene: TRBJ1-1
V gene: TRBV2
clone size: few

CDR3 DNA: TGTGCCAGCAGCTTGAACAGGGGGTGGTCGGATTTT
CDR3 protein: CASSLNRGWSDF
D gene: TRBD1
J gene: TRBJ1-3
V gene: TRBV11-2
clone size: .

CDR3 DNA: TGTGCCAGCAGTTTATTACCCCTCGGGGGCGAGCAGTACTTC
CDR3 protein: CASSLLPLGGEQYF
D gene: .
J gene: TRBJ2-7
V gene: TRBV28
clone size: .

CDR3 DNA: TGTGCCAGCTCACCTGGGAGGACTGCCGCTATTAACTATGGCTACACCTTC
CDR3 protein: CASSPGRTAAINYGYTF
D gene: .
J gene: TRBJ1-2
V gene: TRBV18
clone size: .